This is a list of T cell receptor beta chains from one sample in a study of blood T cell repertoires in COVID-19. The assay was immunoSEQ multiplex PCR, and TCRdb's table has in-frame clones only and misses some. The repertoire includes more than 150,000 clones, about 90% of them detected once, and 7% sits in the top ten. Sequenced: PBMCs or T cells enriched from blood (not recorded which). The receptors here all came from a woman aged 50 to 60 who had recovered from COVID-19. Both conserved end residues are part of each CDR3. The order of the fields is clone size, J gene, V gene, D gene, CDR3 DNA, CDR3 protein. The D gene is left open where the match is weak. Size values are once, few and many counts, or a class for expanded clones, and some rows have none.

>.|TRBJ1-1|TRBV19|.
TGTGCCAGTAAATCATCCGGGACTGAAGCTTTCTTT
CASKSSGTEAFF
>.|TRBJ2-2|TRBV19|TRBD1
TGTGCCAGTAGTACCGTCGTGGGACAGACTTTCACCGGGGAGCTGTTTTTT
CASSTVVGQTFTGELFF
>.|TRBJ1-6|TRBV11-2|.
TGTGCCAGCAGCTCACTCCCACAGGGAGTTAATTCACCCCTCCACTTT
CASSSLPQGVNSPLHF
>.|TRBJ1-2|TRBV27|TRBD1
TGTGCCAGCAGTTTACTGCGGAAACAGGGGAAGGGCTACGGTGGCTACACCTTC
CASSLLRKQGKGYGGYTF
>.|TRBJ2-2|TRBV7-2|.
TGTGCCAGCAGCTTCGGGCTAGCGACCACCGGGGAGCTGTTTTTT
CASSFGLATTGELFF
>.|TRBJ2-2|TRBV28|TRBD2
TGTGCCAGCAGCCCCGGAGGACTAGCGGGAGGATCGAACACCGGGGAGCTGTTTTTT
CASSPGGLAGGSNTGELFF
>.|TRBJ1-4|TRBV19|.
TGTGCCAGTAGGCGACGGGACTCTGATGAAAAACTGTTTTTT
CASRRRDSDEKLFF
>.|TRBJ2-3|TRBV6-5|.
TGTGCCAGCAGTACGTTAGACAGAACATCAGATACGCAGTATTTT
CASSTLDRTSDTQYF
>once|TRBJ2-1|TRBV6-2/TRBV6-3|.
TGTGCCAGCAGTGCGCTAGCTGGATGGACCTACAATGAGCAGTTCTTC
CASSALAGWTYNEQFF
>.|TRBJ2-1|TRBV27|.
TGTGCCAGCAGTTTAGGGCGGGTCAATGAGCAGTTCTTC
CASSLGRVNEQFF
>.|TRBJ1-2|TRBV9|.
TGTGCCAGCAGCGTGAGGGAACTCTATGGCTACACCTTC
CASSVRELYGYTF
>.|TRBJ2-1|TRBV19|TRBD1
TGTGCCAGTAGTCGACCGGACAGGGTCTACAATGAGCAGTTCTTC
CASSRPDRVYNEQFF
>.|TRBJ1-5|TRBV2|TRBD1
TGTGCCAGCAGTAGGACAGGGGTACAGCCCCAGCATTTT
CASSRTGVQPQHF
>.|TRBJ2-7|TRBV2|TRBD1
TGTGCCAGCAGTGAAGCGACAGGGGCGCATACCTACGAGCAGTACTTC
CASSEATGAHTYEQYF
>.|TRBJ2-7|TRBV7-2|TRBD2
TGTGCCAGCAGCCCGGGACTAGCGGCCAACTACGAGCAGTACTTC
CASSPGLAANYEQYF
>.|TRBJ1-3|TRBV21-1|.
TGTGCCAGCAGCCGACCCCTGTTGGGCAGGTCGAGCTCTGGAAACACCATATATTTT
CASSRPLLGRSSSGNTIYF
>.|TRBJ1-2|TRBV6-5|.
TGTGCCAGCAGCCCACCCTACGGTGGCTACACCTTC
CASSPPYGGYTF